This TCR beta chain was documented in a study of T cells in tuberculosis. Germline V gene data show CDR1 as MGHRA and CDR2 as YSYEKL. With 0 bases removed from V and 0 bases from J, the gap between germline ends came to 9 bases. The CDR3 runs 15 residues. Sequencing was performed with immunoSEQ multiplex PCR; in TCRdb, only in-frame clones are kept and a portion is missing. The data contain about 33,000 clones, approximately 90% of them singletons. This receptor was obtained from a donor aged 5-35 years with latent tuberculosis or without tuberculosis infection. Some clones in this sample may be carry-over from other donors' samples. The sequenced sample was PBMCs. The genes are TRBV4-1 and TRBJ2-7; D perhaps matches TRBD2 (6 bases). The CDR3 is CASSQEAGSSYEQYF. The CDR3 DNA follows: TGCGCCAGCAGCCAAGAGGCGGGGAGCTCCTACGAGCAGTACTTC.